A selection of T cell receptor beta chains follows, all from one sample in a study of memory CD4+ T cells and cytomegalovirus serostatus. This table comes from immunoSEQ multiplex PCR, and its TCRdb copy is limited to in-frame clones, with some not included. The sample yields approximately 41,000 clones, roughly four fifths seen once. The sequenced material came from memory CD4+ T cells from blood. These receptors all stem from an adult in good health and CMV-seronegative. The CDR3 runs from the conserved cysteine through the conserved F or W. Each record gives: clone size, D gene, V gene, J gene, CDR3 DNA, CDR3 protein. The D gene is left open where the match is weak. The listing skips clone size in some rows; elsewhere it reads once, few, many or a size class.

NA	TRBD1	TRBV28	TRBJ2-3	TGTGCCAGCAGTCGACAGGGGTTGTTCACAGATACGCAGTATTTT	CASSRQGLFTDTQYF
once	TRBD2	TRBV28	TRBJ2-4	TGTGCCAGCAGTCCCCTAGCGGGAGGGAGAGGGATTCAGTACTTC	CASSPLAGGRGIQYF
NA	NA	TRBV15	TRBJ1-2	TGTGCCACCAGCAGAGATGGCGGGGATCCCTATGGCTACACCTTC	CATSRDGGDPYGYTF
NA	NA	TRBV19	TRBJ1-2	TGTGCCACCAAAACCCCCAGGAATTGGGACTATGGCTACACCTTC	CATKTPRNWDYGYTF
NA	NA	TRBV9	TRBJ2-1	TGTGCCAGCAGCGTAGTAGGACAAAGGGCTAATGAGCAGTTCTTC	CASSVVGQRANEQFF
NA	NA	TRBV5-1	TRBJ1-5	TGCGCCAGCAGCTTGGATCCCAATCAGCCCCAGCATTTT	CASSLDPNQPQHF
NA	NA	TRBV18	TRBJ1-1	TGTGCCAGCTCACCCGGGGGGGGTTGGGACACTGAAGCTTTCTTT	CASSPGGGWDTEAFF
NA	NA	TRBV7-2	TRBJ2-4	TGTGCCAGCAGCCCAGAGGGGGGGAACATTCAGTACTTC	CASSPEGGNIQYF
NA	NA	TRBV5-1	TRBJ2-5	TGCGCCAGCAGCTTGGGCCAAGAGACCCAGTACTTC	CASSLGQETQYF
NA	NA	TRBV7-2	TRBJ2-7	TGTGCCAGCAGCTTAGGCCGCAGGGACTCGCGATCACAATCCTACGAGCAGTACTTC	CASSLGRRDSRSQSYEQYF
NA	NA	TRBV27	TRBJ1-1	TGTGCCAGCAGTCTCAACAGCCGAGCTTTCTTT	CASSLNSRAFF
NA	TRBD1	TRBV7-3	TRBJ2-5	TGTGCCAGCAGCCTCCTGGGACAGACTGAAGAGACCCAGTACTTC	CASSLLGQTEETQYF
NA	NA	TRBV11-2	TRBJ2-3	TGTGCCAGCAGCTTAAGCCCCGGAGAAACAGATACGCAGTATTTT	CASSLSPGETDTQYF
NA	TRBD1	TRBV5-4	TRBJ2-2	TGTGCCAGCAGCTTGGACCAGGGGGCGGTAGGGACCGGGGAGCTGTTTTTT	CASSLDQGAVGTGELFF
NA	NA	TRBV21-1	TRBJ2-2	TGTGCCAGGACAGGGGAAACCGGGGAGCTGTTTTTT	CARTGETGELFF
few	NA	TRBV19	TRBJ2-5	TGTGCCAGTAAGAAACCGGAGCAAGAGACCCAGTACTTC	CASKKPEQETQYF
NA	NA	TRBV27	TRBJ2-2	TGTGCCAGCAGTTTAGGGGCTAGGTCGGTCACCGGGGAGCTGTTTTTT	CASSLGARSVTGELFF
few	NA	TRBV5-5	TRBJ2-7	TGTGCCAGCAGCTTTGTTAACAGGGAAGGGGAGCAGTACTTC	CASSFVNREGEQYF
NA	TRBD1	TRBV19	TRBJ2-6	TGTGCCAGTAGTACACCAGTGGGGACAGGGGGCGCTGGGGCCAACGTCCTGACTTTC	CASSTPVGTGGAGANVLTF
NA	NA	TRBV7-2	TRBJ1-3	TGTGCCAGCAGCCGGACAGTTGGAAACACCATATATTTT	CASSRTVGNTIYF
NA	NA	TRBV7-9	TRBJ2-3	TGTGCCAGCAGCTCTCGGACTGTGTCTGGGCTGTATTTT	CASSSRTVSGLYF
NA	NA	TRBV7-2	TRBJ1-2	TGTGCCAGCAGCTTAGTACAGGGAAATGGCTACACCTTC	CASSLVQGNGYTF
NA	NA	TRBV2	TRBJ1-2	TGTGCCAGCAGGGGAGGAATTAACTATGGCTACACCTTC	CASRGGINYGYTF
NA	TRBD2	TRBV29-1	TRBJ2-7	TGCAGCGTTGGAGCGGGGGCCTACGAGCAGTACTTC	CSVGAGAYEQYF
few	NA	TRBV21-1	TRBJ2-1	TGTGCCAGCAGCAAAGTCTCCAGTCCAAACAATGAGCAGTTCTTC	CASSKVSSPNNEQFF
NA	TRBD2	TRBV14	TRBJ2-1	TGTGCCAGCAGCCCGCGGGAGGGCGGGAGTGGGCCCCAGGAGCAGTTCTTC	CASSPREGGSGPQEQFF
few	TRBD2	TRBV10-3	TRBJ2-1	TGTGCCATCAGGAGATCACTAGCGGGAGGTAATGAGCAGTTCTTC	CAIRRSLAGGNEQFF
NA	TRBD1	TRBV6-5	TRBJ1-5	TGTGCCAGCAGTTCCATCGGGACAGGGTACAATCAGCCCCAGCATTTT	CASSSIGTGYNQPQHF
few	TRBD2	TRBV9	TRBJ2-7	TGTGCCAGCAGCCCCGGACTAGCGGGACCCTACGAGCAGTACTTC	CASSPGLAGPYEQYF
NA	NA	TRBV7-9	TRBJ2-3	TGTGCCAGCAGCTCCGGCGCCGGACCCACAGATACGCAGTATTTT	CASSSGAGPTDTQYF
NA	NA	TRBV19	TRBJ1-1	TGTGCCAGTAGTATCCGGGGAGACGGCACTGAAGCTTTCTTT	CASSIRGDGTEAFF
NA	NA	TRBV2	TRBJ2-5	TGTGCCAGCAGTGAAAGGGAAACAGGACAAGAGACCCAGTACTTC	CASSERETGQETQYF
NA	NA	TRBV19	TRBJ2-4	TGTGCCAGTAGTATAGTTGCGGGCCTAGCCAAAAACATTCAGTACTTC	CASSIVAGLAKNIQYF
NA	TRBD1	TRBV7-2	TRBJ1-1	TGTGCCAGCAGCTTGAAAAGGGGGCAAGGCACTGAAGCTTTCTTT	CASSLKRGQGTEAFF
medium-sized	NA	TRBV5-1	TRBJ2-3	TGCGCCAGCAGCTTTTTGGGGAGAAGGAGCACAGATACGCAGTATTTT	CASSFLGRRSTDTQYF
NA	NA	TRBV7-9	TRBJ2-1	TGTGCCAGCAGCTTAGGACAAGCTCAGGGGTACTACAATGAGCAGTTCTTC	CASSLGQAQGYYNEQFF
NA	NA	TRBV4-1	TRBJ2-3	TGCGCCAGCAGTACGGGAGAGGGCACAGATACGCAGTATTTT	CASSTGEGTDTQYF
NA	NA	TRBV4-3	TRBJ2-2	TGCGCCAGCAGTAGAGCGGGCGTCACCGGGGAGCTGTTTTTT	CASSRAGVTGELFF